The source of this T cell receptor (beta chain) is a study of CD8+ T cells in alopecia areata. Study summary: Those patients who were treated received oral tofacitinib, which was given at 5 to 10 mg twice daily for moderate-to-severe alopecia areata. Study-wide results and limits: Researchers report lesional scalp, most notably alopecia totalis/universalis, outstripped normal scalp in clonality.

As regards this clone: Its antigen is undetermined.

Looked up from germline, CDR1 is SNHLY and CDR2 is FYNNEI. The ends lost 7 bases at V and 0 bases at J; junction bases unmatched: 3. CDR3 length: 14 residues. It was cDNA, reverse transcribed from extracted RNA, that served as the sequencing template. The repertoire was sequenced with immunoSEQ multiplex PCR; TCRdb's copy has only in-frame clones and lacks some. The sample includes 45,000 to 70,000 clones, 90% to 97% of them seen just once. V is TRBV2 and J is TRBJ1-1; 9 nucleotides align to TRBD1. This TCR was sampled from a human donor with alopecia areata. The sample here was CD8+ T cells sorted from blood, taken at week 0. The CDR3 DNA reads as TGTGCCAGCACGGGGGACAGGGTGAACACTGAAGCTTTCTTT. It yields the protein CASTGDRVNTEAFF.